The clone carrying this T cell receptor beta chain was observed once. This specimen comes from a study of blood T cells in healthy people across ages. From germline, CDR1 is SGHTA and CDR2 FQGTGA. The CDR3 sequence is 17 residues long. Trimming took off 2 bases at V and 0 bases at J, with 11 bases between the two ends. The authors ran a second PCR of 7 to 11 cycles using a sample-barcoded 5' primer and a J-beta primer mix. Every sample gave at least 3 million paired-end reads containing CDR3. TCRdb called the 5' RACE reads again in MiXCR, with one record for every CDR3 protein. The sample consists of under 2 million distinct CDR3 sequences, 34% of them appearing once. There were healthy Caucasian individuals from Russia, aged about 6 to 95, serving as donors. Every donor provided 9.5 to 10 milliliters of peripheral blood. The total RNA that was extracted per sample amounted to at least 6 micrograms.

The sequence derives from a woman in her 30s in good health. Source material: blood. The chain combines TRBV7-3 with TRBJ2-6, with D uncertain. The CDR3 DNA sequence: TGTGCCAGCAGCTTATCCAGTGCAGACTCTGGGGCCAACGTCCTGACTTTC. Protein sequence: CASSLSSADSGANVLTF.